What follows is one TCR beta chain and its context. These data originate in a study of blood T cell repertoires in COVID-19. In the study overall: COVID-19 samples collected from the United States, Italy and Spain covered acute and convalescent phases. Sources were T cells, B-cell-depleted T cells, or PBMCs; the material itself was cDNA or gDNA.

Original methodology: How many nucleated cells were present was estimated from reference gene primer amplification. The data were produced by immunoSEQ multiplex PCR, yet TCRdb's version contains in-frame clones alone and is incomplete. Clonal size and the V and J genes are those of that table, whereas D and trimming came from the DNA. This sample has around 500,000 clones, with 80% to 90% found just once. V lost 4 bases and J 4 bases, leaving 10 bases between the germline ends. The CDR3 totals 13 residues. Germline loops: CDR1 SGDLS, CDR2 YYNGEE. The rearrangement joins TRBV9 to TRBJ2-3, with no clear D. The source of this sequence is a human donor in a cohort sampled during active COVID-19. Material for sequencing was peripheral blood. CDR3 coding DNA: TGTGCCAGCAGCATCAACGAGGCAGATACGCAGTATTTT. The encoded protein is CASSINEADTQYF.